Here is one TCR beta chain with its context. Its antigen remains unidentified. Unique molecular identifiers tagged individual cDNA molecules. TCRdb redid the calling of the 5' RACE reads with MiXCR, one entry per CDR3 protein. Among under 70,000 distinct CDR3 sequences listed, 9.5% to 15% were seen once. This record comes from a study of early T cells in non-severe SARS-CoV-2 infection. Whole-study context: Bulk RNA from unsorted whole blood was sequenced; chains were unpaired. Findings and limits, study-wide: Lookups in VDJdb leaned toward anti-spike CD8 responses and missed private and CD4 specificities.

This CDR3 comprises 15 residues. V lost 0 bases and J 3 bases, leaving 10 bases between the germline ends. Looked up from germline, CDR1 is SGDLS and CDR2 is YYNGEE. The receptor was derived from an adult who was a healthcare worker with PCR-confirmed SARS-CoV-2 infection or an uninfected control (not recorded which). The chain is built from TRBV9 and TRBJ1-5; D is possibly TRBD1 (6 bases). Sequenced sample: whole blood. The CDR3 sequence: CASSVGHRDNQPQHF. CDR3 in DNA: TGTGCCAGCAGCGTAGGCCACAGGGACAATCAGCCCCAGCATTTT.